This TCR beta chain appears in the sequencing data of a study of neurological immune-mediated disorders. Broader study findings: Expansion of TCR clones was greatest in HTLV-1-associated myelopathy and smallest in multiple sclerosis, where it fell below that of healthy controls. The study phylogenetically grouped the repertoires of 18 of 34 multiple sclerosis patients into one related-CDR3 cluster, a possible signature.

CDR1 SGHVS and CDR2 FQNEAQ come from the germline V gene. Trimming cost V 2 bases and J 0 bases, with 7 bases left between them. This CDR3 is 14 amino acids long. This clonotype was seen at least ten times. What it binds is unknown. TCRdb recomputed calls from the 5' RACE reads with MiXCR, one row per CDR3 protein. Seen here are 50,000 to 65,000 distinct CDR3 sequences, around 4.8% observed once, and the top ten hold roughly 3.3%. This clonotype was obtained from a woman between 45 and 65 years old with multiple sclerosis. V is TRBV7-8 and J is TRBJ1-1, with unresolved D. Sequenced material: PBMCs. The CDR3 loop reads CASSLKLLNTEAFF. Written as DNA, the CDR3 is TGTGCCAGCAGCTTAAAATTATTGAACACTGAAGCTTTCTTT. Filled out from reference TRBV7-8 and TRBJ1-1, the complete variable domain reads GAGVSQSPRYKVAKRGQDVALRCDPISGHVSLFWYQQALGQGPEFLTYFQNEAQLDKSGLPSDRFFAERPEGSVSTLKIQRTQQEDSAVYLCASSLKLLNTEAFFGQGTRLTVV.